This TCR beta chain comes out of a study of T-cell reconstitution after alpha-beta-depleted transplantation in children. Regarding the study as a whole: The high TCRbeta diversity at day 60 in some patients came from surviving recipient T cells and thymic progenitors. Counts and diversity of T cells one year after transplant came mostly from newly produced T cells. Reportedly, alpha-beta T cells present about two months post-transplant originated from several hundred expanded clones of graft origin.

V gave up 6 bases and J gave up 6 bases; unmatched junction bases: 7. The CDR3 runs 15 residues. Germline lookup yields CDR1 MDHEN and CDR2 SYDVKM. Preparing the TCRbeta library involved the use of unique molecular identifiers. In TCRdb, the PCR reads were re-called with MiXCR into one record per CDR3 protein. The top ten hold over 12% of the sample, which has about 600,000 distinct CDR3 sequences, under 25% seen once. Comment on this clonotype: Its specificity is not known.

The sequence derives from a boy under two years old who had a stem cell transplant for acute myeloid leukemia, so the T cells may come from the graft donor. The specimen comprised PBMCs, mostly from graft donor cells, sampled 360 days after TCRalphabeta/CD19-depleted stem cell transplant. This chain connects TRBV28 to TRBJ1-6; 8 nucleotides align to TRBD1. The CDR3 nucleotides read TGTGCCAGCAGCTCCCGGACAGGGACTAATTCACCCCTCCACTTT. Amino acid sequence: CASSSRTGTNSPLHF.